This TCR beta chain was obtained from a study of control samples from healthy donors and cancer patients. The CDR3 totals 24 residues. V lost 4 bases, J lost 10 bases, and 44 bases lay in between. Germline assignment: CDR1 LGHNA and CDR2 YNFKEQ. The protocol was immunoSEQ multiplex PCR, while the TCRdb copy is restricted to in-frame clones and leaves out a portion. The profile shows 100,000 or so clones, roughly four fifths of them singletons. This receptor was taken from an older woman in good health. Sequences were obtained from blood. The gene calls are TRBV4-2 and TRBJ1-6, with D possibly matching TRBD1 (6 bases). The CDR3 nucleotides are TGTGCCAGCAGCCCCGACGCAACTTGGGTTCACAGGGAGAAAAACCCCCGAGGAAACTCACCCCTCCACTTT. It codes for CASSPDATWVHREKNPRGNSPLHF.